The next 25 T cell receptor beta chains were all read from a single sample in a study of OX40 agonist ivuxolimab in advanced cancers. The protocol was immunoSEQ multiplex PCR, while the TCRdb copy is restricted to in-frame clones and leaves out a portion. Of tens of thousands of clones in the sample, about 87% were seen once. The sample here was CD4+ or CD8+ T cells sorted from blood, taken in a trial of the OX40 agonist ivuxolimab. The source of these receptors is an adult with an advanced solid tumor such as melanoma, head and neck, liver or kidney cancer.

Turning to this clone: Other DNA sequences in the sample encode the same CDR3. The chain recombines TRBV6-6 with TRBJ2-1; the D is unclear. With 6 bases removed from V and 5 bases from J, the gap between germline ends came to 2 bases. The germline gives CDR1 MNHNY, CDR2 SVGAGI (reference sequence). The CDR3 loop spans 10 amino acids. The CDR3 DNA reads as TGTGCCAGCAGAGACAATGAGCAGTTCTTC. It specifies CASRDNEQFF.

In DNA, the CDR3 is TGTGCCAGCAGTTCAGGACAGGGGTATCAGCCCCAGCATTTT. Translated: CASSSGQGYQPQHF. The J gene is TRBJ1-5, the V gene TRBV28; the match to TRBD1 covers 9 bases. With V trimmed by 4 bases and J by 5 bases, 3 bases remained unmatched. The CDR3 contains 14 residues. Germline values: CDR1 MDHEN, CDR2 SYDVKM.

The chain links TRBV2 to TRBJ2-5, with D perhaps being TRBD1 or TRBD2 (6 bases each). Germline lookup yields CDR1 SNHLY and CDR2 FYNNEI. The CDR3 runs to 16 residues. Trimming pared 2 bases from V and 2 bases from J, leaving 15 bases between. CDR3: CASSEFPGAGQETQYF. In DNA, the CDR3 is TGTGCCAGCAGTGAATTTCCGGGGGCAGGGCAAGAGACCCAGTACTTC.

This chain joins TRBV27 and TRBJ2-5, with 10 bases fitting TRBD2. Germline-derived CDR1 and CDR2 are MNHEY and SMNVEV (reference sequence). CDR3 length equals 16 residues. With 1 base clipped from V and 4 bases from J, the junction kept 6 bases outside the gene matches. CDR3 sequence: CASSLYSGGAGETQYF. The DNA for the CDR3 is TGTGCCAGCAGTTTATACAGCGGGGGGGCAGGAGAGACCCAGTACTTC.

The chain recombines TRBV20-1 with TRBJ1-4; D is unclear. This CDR3 region has 11 residues. Germline-derived CDR1 and CDR2 are DFQATT and SNEGSKA (reference sequence). The germline V and J ends were trimmed by 5 bases and 8 bases, with 9 bases remaining between them. CDR3 amino acids: CSAPGVEKLFF. CDR3 bases: TGCAGTGCTCCGGGAGTGGAAAAACTGTTTTTT.

The gene calls are TRBV27 and TRBJ2-3, with 10 bases identical to TRBD2. CDR1 and CDR2 from the germline V gene are MNHEY and SMNVEV (reference sequence). With 5 bases clipped from V and 2 bases from J, the junction kept 10 bases outside the gene matches. This CDR3 has 17 residues. The CDR3, as DNA: TGTGCCAGCAGTCCCGGACTAGCGGAGGCAGCCACAGATACGCAGTATTTT. The encoded protein is CASSPGLAEAATDTQYF.

The gene calls are TRBV5-6 and TRBJ1-1; 10 bases fit TRBD1. Germline CDR1 SGHDT, CDR2 YYEEEE. V shed 4 bases, J shed 0 bases, and the junction held 9 bases outside the gene matches. CDR3 length: 17 residues. The CDR3 nucleotides read TGTGCCAGCAGCGATACCGGGACAGGGGACATGAACACTGAAGCTTTCTTT. Translated, it gives CASSDTGTGDMNTEAFF.

This CDR3 is CASSWDRGRREQYF. The CDR3 coding sequence is TGTGCCAGCAGCTGGGACAGGGGGCGTCGCGAGCAGTACTTC. This chain links TRBV5-8 with TRBJ2-7, with TRBD1 identical over 12 bases. Per the germline V gene, CDR1 is SGHTS and CDR2 is YDEGEE. The junction had 4 bases not matched to a gene; V was cut back by 3 bases and J by 6 bases. The CDR3 covers 14 residues.

In this sample, this clone turned up once. This chain uses TRBV14 with TRBJ2-1; D not certain. The CDR3 runs 13 residues. Deletions cut 2 bases from V and 5 bases from J, with 7 bases between. CDR1 and CDR2 (germline): SGHDN, FVKESK. The DNA for the CDR3 is TGTGCCAGCAGCCAAAGGCCCAACAATGAGCAGTTCTTC. It translates to CASSQRPNNEQFF. The variable domain in full, completed from reference TRBV14 and TRBJ2-1, reads EAGVTQFPSHSVIEKGQTVTLRCDPISGHDNLYWYRRVMGKEIKFLLHFVKESKQDESGMPNNRFLAERTGGTYSTLKVQPAELEDSGVYFCASSQRPNNEQFFGPGTRLTVL.

This sequence joins TRBV5-1 and TRBJ2-3, with TRBD2 as a possible D gene (5 bases). The CDR3 contains 16 residues. V was cut by 3 bases and J by 1 base, with 15 bases left in between. Germline assignment: CDR1 SGHRS and CDR2 YFSETQ. The CDR3 sequence is CASSWRPAARTDTQYF. DNA of the CDR3: TGCGCCAGCAGCTGGAGGCCGGCAGCCCGCACAGATACGCAGTATTTT.

The chain recombines TRBV5-6 with TRBJ2-7; tentative D call: TRBD1 (5 bases). Germline-derived CDR1 and CDR2 are SGHDT and YYEEEE. This CDR3 is 14 amino acids long. V lost 0 bases and J 2 bases, leaving 9 bases between the germline ends. Here the CDR3 reads CASSLGQGPYEQYF. In nucleotides, the CDR3 is TGTGCCAGCAGCTTGGGGCAGGGCCCCTACGAGCAGTACTTC.

The J gene is TRBJ1-3, the V gene TRBV7-3; tentatively, D is TRBD1 (6 bases). The V end lost 5 bases, the J end lost 0 bases, and 8 bases lay between the germline ends. The CDR3 covers 14 residues. Germline V lookup: CDR1 SGHTA, CDR2 FQGTGA. The CDR3 coding sequence is TGTGCCAGCAGCATACAGGGCTCTGGAAACACCATATATTTT. This codes for CASSIQGSGNTIYF.

The V gene is TRBV10-3, the J gene TRBJ1-1, with 9 bases matching TRBD1. Germline-derived CDR1 and CDR2 are ENHRY and SYGVKD. The CDR3 runs to 15 residues. V lost 4 bases and J lost 3; bases outside the gene matches: 6. CDR3: CAISGTTGGDTEAFF. The CDR3 DNA follows: TGTGCCATCAGTGGTACGACAGGGGGAGACACTGAAGCTTTCTTT.

This chain links TRBV2 with TRBJ2-1; D gene uncertain. This CDR3 region has 11 residues. The V gene lost 7 bases and the J gene lost 8 bases, with 9 bases spanning the gap. Germline V CDR1 and CDR2: SNHLY, FYNNEI. CDR3 protein: CASTVGDEQFF. In DNA, the CDR3 is TGTGCCAGCACCGTTGGGGATGAGCAGTTCTTC.

J is TRBJ2-2 and V is TRBV5-4; 13 positions agree with TRBD2. V was clipped by 3 bases and J by 0 bases; unmatched bases: 11. This CDR3 has 20 amino acids. Looked up from germline, CDR1 is SGHNT and CDR2 is YYREEE (reference sequence). For the CDR3, the DNA is TGTGCCAGCAGCTCCGGACTAGCGGGGGAGTCATTTACGAACACCGGGGAGCTGTTTTTT. Its translation: CASSSGLAGESFTNTGELFF.

This chain connects TRBV27 to TRBJ2-7, with unresolved D. Germline loops: CDR1 MNHEY, CDR2 SMNVEV (reference sequence). Trimming left V 0 bases short and J 0 bases short, with 12 bases between. There are 16 residues in the CDR3. The CDR3 nucleotides read TGTGCCAGCAGTTTATCAGGGCTAGATAGCTCCTACGAGCAGTACTTC. Its protein product is CASSLSGLDSSYEQYF.

The V and J genes are TRBV27 and TRBJ2-7, with 7 nucleotides matching TRBD1. Germline values: CDR1 MNHEY, CDR2 SMNVEV (reference sequence). The ends lost 5 bases at V and 2 bases at J; junction bases unmatched: 6. This CDR3 has 14 residues. The CDR3 nucleotides read TGTGCCAGCAGTCCCTGGGACAGCCCCTACGAGCAGTACTTC. Its translation is CASSPWDSPYEQYF.

The rearrangement uses TRBV27 and TRBJ2-7; possibly TRBD2 for D (6 bases). Germline lookup yields CDR1 MNHEY and CDR2 SMNVEV (reference sequence). The V end was cut by 7 bases, the J end by 0 bases, with 16 bases between. This CDR3 comprises 15 residues. CDR3 nucleotides: TGTGCCAGCAAGTTCACGACAGCGGGCTCCTACGAGCAGTACTTC. Amino acid sequence: CASKFTTAGSYEQYF.

The chain uses TRBV4-1 and TRBJ1-1, with D perhaps TRBD1 (5 bases). V gave up 3 bases and J gave up 5 bases, with 10 bases separating them. The CDR3 has 13 amino acids. The germline V gene has CDR1 MGHRA and CDR2 YSYEKL. The CDR3 loop is CASSHRQTTEAFF. Written as DNA, the CDR3 is TGCGCCAGCAGCCACCGACAGACTACTGAAGCTTTCTTT.

The chain combines TRBV7-9 with TRBJ2-1, with D possibly being TRBD2 (6 bases). There are 17 residues in the CDR3. The ends were cut back, 2 bases at V and 4 bases at J, with 18 bases in the middle. The V gene's germline CDR1 is SEHNR and CDR2 FQNEAQ (reference sequence). The CDR3 region is CASSLMGVGDSYNEQFF. The CDR3 nucleotides are TGTGCCAGCAGCTTAATGGGCGTGGGGGACTCTTACAATGAGCAGTTCTTC.

This sequence joins TRBV28 and TRBJ2-3; 7 bases are a match to TRBD2. Unmatched junction bases numbered 4, after V lost 3 bases and J lost 4 bases. This CDR3 is built from 14 residues. Germline V gives CDR1 MDHEN, CDR2 SYDVKM. CDR3 in DNA: TGTGCCAGCAGTTTGGCGGGAGAGGCAGATACGCAGTATTTT. Amino acids: CASSLAGEADTQYF. Complete variable domain (other parts from reference TRBV28 and TRBJ2-3): DVKVTQSSRYLVKRTGEKVFLECVQDMDHENMFWYRQDPGLGLRLIYFSYDVKMKEKGDIPEGYSVSREKKERFSLILESASTNQTSMYLCASSLAGEADTQYFGPGTRLTVL.

Written as DNA, the CDR3 is TGCGCCAGCAGCCAAGTTGTAGGAGGGATCTACGAGCAGTACTTC. Translating it yields CASSQVVGGIYEQYF. This chain links TRBV4-1 with TRBJ2-7; possibly TRBD2 for D (6 bases). Germline CDR1 and CDR2: MGHRA and YSYEKL. This CDR3 region has 15 residues. V was trimmed by 1 base and J by 3 bases, leaving 13 bases between them.

The rearrangement uses TRBV11-2 and TRBJ2-7; 10 nucleotides line up with TRBD2. The germline V gene has CDR1 SGHAT and CDR2 FQNNGV. CDR3 length: 17 residues. Trimming removed 5 bases from V and 4 bases from J; junction bases left unmatched: 14. The CDR3 is CASSIRGWASGSYEQYF. The CDR3 bases are TGTGCCAGCAGCATCCGGGGATGGGCTAGCGGGAGTTACGAGCAGTACTTC.

The V call is TRBV11-2, the J call TRBJ2-7, with D maybe TRBD2 (5 bases). The CDR3 is 16 amino acids. Germline assignment: CDR1 SGHAT and CDR2 FQNNGV. V lost 1 base, J lost 2 bases, and 15 bases lay in between. In DNA form, the CDR3 reads TGTGCCAGCAGCTTAGGGCCCGGGTTACTAGCCTACGAGCAGTACTTC. Its protein is CASSLGPGLLAYEQYF.

V usage is TRBV7-2 and J usage is TRBJ2-7; no clear D. The CDR3 runs 14 residues. The germline CDR1 and CDR2 sequences are SGHTA and FQGNSA. V dropped 2 bases and J dropped 0 bases, with 8 bases sitting between them. CDR3 sequence reads: CASSLSYDSYEQYF. CDR3 nucleotides: TGTGCCAGCAGCTTAAGTTACGACTCCTACGAGCAGTACTTC.